This T cell receptor beta chain is drawn from a study of cytomegalovirus exposure and HLA in healthy donors. Study-level results: In the 130 or so validation repertoires, a later analysis found that first-cohort TCR clusters tended to co-occur. In vitro confirmation showed three CMV-associated chains to be CMV antigen specific. TCR beta chains numbering some 160 were designated cytomegalovirus-associated. The majority of TCR sequences were rare, yet some public TCRs appeared in many donors.

Germline V CDR1 and CDR2: ENHRY, SYGVKD. The CDR3 is made up of 14 amino acids. J gave up 8 bases and V 6 bases, and 11 bases lay outside the gene matches. Only one count was recorded for this clone. Its antigen is undetermined. Repertoires were generated with immunoSEQ multiplex PCR, while TCRdb's copy carries only in-frame clones and drops some. The sample has around 150,000 clones; about 88% are singletons. Sequencing input: PBMCs. This receptor was taken from a young woman in good health and CMV-seronegative. The chain uses TRBV10-3 and TRBJ1-2, with 8 bases lining up with TRBD1. This CDR3 reads CAISPLDRVDGYTF. The CDR3 bases are TGTGCCATCAGCCCGTTGGACAGGGTCGACGGCTACACCTTC.